This T cell receptor beta chain was retrieved from a study of beta chain features in type 1 diabetes (dated by TCRdb to the late 2010s). For the study in its entirety: Patients and healthy donors did not differ in mean age, gender distribution, total cell number or subset yield. In the study, recently diagnosed type 1 diabetes patients and matched healthy donors were compared on the TCRB repertoires of their sorted circulating CD4+ T cell subsets. Naive and central memory subsets were obtained from all 30 or so donors, but regulatory and stem cell-like memory subsets were isolated from only 8 patients and 8 healthy donors. A total of just under 110,000,000 sorted cells were examined across all samples, and RNA yield correlated strongly with the number of cells per subset.

General study outcomes and caveats: Because cDNA was sequenced instead of genomic DNA, highly expressing activated cells could be over-represented, though the groups showed no difference in activation or CD3 levels. PCR might favor shorter templates, but patient and control samples were amplified and corrected together, so any skew would affect both groups equally. A moderate but significant shortening of TCRB CDR3 length was observed in type 1 diabetes patients in all four CD4+ subsets. Fewer insertions and more nucleotide deletions at VDJ recombination sites were observed in patients with type 1 diabetes, implying thymic rearrangement abnormalities. Because the HLA sub-analyses included only small numbers of individuals, any influence of HLA type on TCRB rearrangement was left unresolved. Naive, central memory and regulatory TCRB repertoires appeared more similar among patients than among healthy donors.

Each donor gave one peripheral blood draw, averaging approximately 120 mL, which was collected into heparinised tubes. Naive, central memory, regulatory and stem cell-like memory CD4+ T cells were sorted on a BD FACSAria II using a panel including CD45RO, CCR7, CD25, CD127, CD95 and CD27. A purity above 95% was achieved for all sorted populations. PBMCs were isolated right away by Lymphoprep density gradient centrifugation and were stained directly, without culture. To minimize batch effects, samples were stained and sorted in pairs, one healthy donor with one patient per experiment. In the germline V gene, CDR1 corresponds to SGHTA and CDR2 to FQGNSA. Trimming removed 5 bases from V and 7 bases from J; the gene matches leave 11 bases unexplained. The CDR3, cysteine through phenylalanine, is 14 amino acids long. Just CDR3 DNA is preserved here, 42 bases in frame from base 1. The High Capacity cDNA Reverse Transcription Kit was used to reverse transcribe all of the isolated RNA, meaning that expressed TCRB transcripts were what got sequenced. Naive, central memory and regulatory T cell samples underwent deep immunoSEQ sequencing, averaging around 4 million total reads per sample. After sorted cells were lysed in RLT buffer, RNA was extracted with DNase-treated RNeasy Micro or Mini kits, with the choice depending on cell number. Each cell subset was processed on its own to prevent cross-contamination, while patient and healthy donor samples were processed together. The immunoSEQ multiplex PCR was used to amplify TCRB sequences from cDNA, generating 87-bp fragments that spanned the CDR3 region. Sequencing of the amplicons was performed on the Illumina HiSeq platform. Turning to the authors' computational methods: Synthetic template baselines were used to correct PCR bias computationally, reads within Hamming distance 2 were collapsed, and singletons that could not be merged were discarded. By aligning reads against IMGT, V, D and J genes, CDR3 length, and insertions or deletions at six rearrangement sites were assigned. Within each subset, clonotype counts were normalized to the number of sorted cells before true diversity and Gini coefficients were calculated with the tcR R package. The overlap coefficient, calculated on TCRB nucleotide sequences, was used to measure repertoire sharing. As a proxy for the pre-selection repertoire, out-of-frame TCRB sequences from naive cells were analyzed. In TCRdb, the immuneACCESS table is reduced to in-frame sequences with V and J assigned. These tables do not hold every clone; where another copy was compared, an unresolved V gene accounts for under half, and the others remain unexplained. That table gives V, J and clone size, and the DNA gave D and trimming. Within this sample are roughly 260,000 clones, with 11% of them counted one time only. The top ten clonotypes cover 0.017% of the sample.

The sample holds a few counts of this clone. Its antigen specificity is not known. No per-base quality is available; no much larger clone lies one base away. The rearrangement joined TRBV7-2 to TRBJ2-7; 7 of the junction bases match TRBD1. Specimen: naive CD4+ T cells from blood. This sample's cell subset or site label indicates: true naive CD4+ T cells. The sequence was obtained from a man younger than 45 with type 1 diabetes. This receptor carries the CDR3 CASSPRTGEGEQYF. The nucleotide sequence reads as follows: TGTGCCAGCAGCCCCCGCACAGGGGAAGGGGAGCAGTACTTC.